The T cell receptor (beta chain) under discussion was sequenced for a study of blood T cells in healthy people across ages. Regarding the study as a whole: Unsorted PBMC material precluded a definitive naive versus antigen-experienced comparison.

With a J-beta primer mix and a sample-barcoded 5' primer, a second PCR ran about 7 to 12 cycles. TCRdb analysed the 5' RACE reads with MiXCR anew, one entry per CDR3 protein. The sample lists almost 550,000 distinct CDR3 sequences, under 30% seen once, with 8.5% to 9.5% in the top ten. This clonotype was counted a few times. Its antigen is unidentified. Trimming shortened V by 1 base and J by 6 bases, and 22 bases separated the two germline ends. Germline CDR1 and CDR2: DFQATT and SNEGSKA (reference sequence). The CDR3 is 16 amino acids. This sample also appeared in a second study, on T cells of mothers and their children.

The V call is TRBV20-1, the J call TRBJ2-7; D might be TRBD1 (5 bases). This TCR came from a boy between 10 and 17 years old in good health. Sequencing used blood. The CDR3 sequence: CSARAGSGIPSPEQYF. The CDR3 DNA follows: TGCAGTGCTAGAGCCGGATCAGGGATTCCCTCTCCCGAGCAGTACTTC.